This passage covers 14 T cell receptor beta chains from one sample sequenced in a study of cytotoxic CD8 clonotypes in ibrutinib-treated CLL. Sequencing was performed with immunoSEQ multiplex PCR; in TCRdb, only in-frame clones are kept and a portion is missing. The table records around 60,000 clones, about three quarters of them present only once. Sample: PBMCs, taken after 12 months of ibrutinib treatment. These receptor sequences come from a human donor with chronic lymphocytic leukemia.

This chain joins TRBV6-5 and TRBJ2-1; D is uncertain. Trimming stripped 6 bases from V and 1 base from J, with 13 bases between. Germline V gene data show CDR1 as MNHEY and CDR2 as SVGAGI. The CDR3 has 15 residues. This CDR3 is CASSKTLGSYNEQFF. CDR3 nucleotide sequence: TGTGCCAGCAGCAAGACCCTGGGGTCCTACAATGAGCAGTTCTTC.

This chain joins TRBV2 and TRBJ2-3; D is undetermined. Germline V gene lookup returns CDR1 SNHLY and CDR2 FYNNEI. V lost 4 bases to trimming and J lost 2 bases, with 16 bases between them. The length of the CDR3 is 16 residues. The CDR3 DNA follows: TGTGCCAGCAGTGCCCCGGGCTTACAAAACACAGATACGCAGTATTTT. Its translation: CASSAPGLQNTDTQYF.

V is TRBV28 and J is TRBJ2-7; D unclear. Germline V gives CDR1 MDHEN, CDR2 SYDVKM. This CDR3 has 13 residues. Deletions cut 5 bases from V and 2 bases from J, with 10 bases between. CDR3 coding DNA: TGTGCCAGCAGTCTTCTGGCACCCTACGAGCAGTACTTC. This encodes CASSLLAPYEQYF.

This rearrangement joins TRBV6-1 to TRBJ1-4; D unclear. The germline gives CDR1 MNHNS, CDR2 SASEGT. Trimming shortened V by 0 bases and J by 10 bases, and 9 bases separated the two germline ends. The CDR3 runs 13 residues. CDR3: CASSEALLGKLFF. The CDR3 DNA reads TGTGCCAGCAGTGAAGCGCTTCTAGGAAAACTGTTTTTT.

The chain recombines TRBV9 with TRBJ2-7; D remains unclear. V was cut by 4 bases and J by 4 bases, with 12 bases left in between. CDR3 length: 13 residues. In germline, CDR1 is SGDLS, CDR2 YYNGEE. The CDR3 nucleotides read TGTGCCAGCAGCCCCCCTGGTCGGTACGAGCAGTACTTC. The encoded protein is CASSPPGRYEQYF. The variable domain in full, completed from reference TRBV9 and TRBJ2-7, reads DSGVTQTPKHLITATGQRVTLRCSPRSGDLSVYWYQQSLDQGLQFLIQYYNGEERAKGNILERFSAQQFPDLHSELNLSSLELGDSALYFCASSPPGRYEQYFGPGTRLTVT.

The chain recombines TRBV15 with TRBJ1-1; the D gene is possibly TRBD1 (5 bases). Looked up from germline, CDR1 is LNHNV and CDR2 is YYDKDF (reference sequence). V lost 0 bases, J lost 7 bases, and 9 bases lay in between. This CDR3 is built from 13 residues. The CDR3, as DNA: TGTGCCACCAGCAGAGACGGGGGTGATGAAGCTTTCTTT. Its translation is CATSRDGGDEAFF.

The genes are TRBV7-2 and TRBJ2-1; 9 bases align to TRBD1. The length of the CDR3 is 19 residues. Germline CDR1 and CDR2: SGHTA and FQGNSA. V trimming: 2 bases; J trimming: 0 bases; junction bases outside the gene matches: 11. CDR3 DNA: TGTGCCAGCAGCTTATTAGGACAGGGGTTTTTCAGCTCCTACAATGAGCAGTTCTTC. Translated: CASSLLGQGFFSSYNEQFF.

This clone has more than one count but fewer than ten. The rearrangement links TRBV30 to TRBJ1-3; the match to TRBD1 covers 8 bases. This CDR3 comprises 13 residues. Germline lookup yields CDR1 GTSNPN and CDR2 SVGIG (reference sequence). The junction had 0 bases not matched to a gene; V was cut back by 5 bases and J by 0 bases. In DNA, the CDR3 is TGTGCCTGGGGACAGGGCTCTGGAAACACCATATATTTT. Amino acid sequence: CAWGQGSGNTIYF.

This chain connects TRBV27 to TRBJ2-7; D may correspond to TRBD1 or TRBD2 (5 bases each). Trimming shortened V by 6 bases and J by 3 bases, and 18 bases separated the two germline ends. Germline CDR1 reads MNHEY; CDR2 reads SMNVEV (reference sequence). The length of the CDR3 is 15 residues. In nucleotides, the CDR3 is TGTGCCAGCAGACCCATTGATGGGACGCGCTACGAGCAGTACTTC. Protein: CASRPIDGTRYEQYF.

This rearrangement joins TRBV30 to TRBJ2-1, with a tentative D call TRBD1 (6 bases). Germline V gene data show CDR1 as GTSNPN and CDR2 as SVGIG (reference sequence). This CDR3 is 15 amino acids long. Trimming removed 2 bases from V and 14 bases from J, with 25 bases in between. CDR3 DNA sequence: TGTGCCTGGAGTACCCCGTGGAGATCAGGGGACCCGAAGTTCTTC. Translation: CAWSTPWRSGDPKFF.

This chain joins TRBV4-1 and TRBJ2-1, with D maybe TRBD2 (5 bases). This CDR3 region has 16 residues. CDR1 MGHRA and CDR2 YSYEKL come from the germline V gene. Trimming pared 1 base from V and 8 bases from J, leaving 18 bases between. As DNA, the CDR3 is TGCGCCAGCAGCCAAGTCTTTGCGGGCCACTTGGATGAGCAGTTCTTC. This gives the protein CASSQVFAGHLDEQFF.

In this sample, this clone turned up a few times. V and J are TRBV5-1 and TRBJ1-1, with a tentative D call TRBD1 (6 bases). CDR3 length equals 17 residues. Germline V gene lookup returns CDR1 SGHRS and CDR2 YFSETQ. V lost 0 bases and J lost 5, with 20 bases in between. The CDR3, as DNA: TGCGCCAGCAGCTTGGTTTTTACCGGGGGGCGTAGGACTGAAGCTTTCTTT. Translation gives CASSLVFTGGRRTEAFF.

This clone appeared a single time. The chain uses TRBV6-5 and TRBJ2-7; D not certain. Trimming took off 0 bases at V and 1 base at J, with 7 bases between the two ends. The CDR3 totals 14 residues. Looked up from germline, CDR1 is MNHEY and CDR2 is SVGAGI. CDR3 region: CASSYSGLSYEQYF. The CDR3 DNA follows: TGTGCCAGCAGTTACTCAGGGTTATCCTACGAGCAGTACTTC.

V is TRBV19 and J is TRBJ2-5, with TRBD2 matching over 11 bases. Losses at the gene ends were 4 bases for V and 2 bases for J; bases not matched to a gene: 9. The CDR3 runs to 17 residues. Germline values: CDR1 LNHDA, CDR2 SQIVND (reference sequence). CDR3 sequence: CASSRRLAGLGQETQYF. As DNA, the CDR3 is TGTGCCAGTAGTAGGAGACTAGCGGGATTGGGTCAAGAGACCCAGTACTTC.